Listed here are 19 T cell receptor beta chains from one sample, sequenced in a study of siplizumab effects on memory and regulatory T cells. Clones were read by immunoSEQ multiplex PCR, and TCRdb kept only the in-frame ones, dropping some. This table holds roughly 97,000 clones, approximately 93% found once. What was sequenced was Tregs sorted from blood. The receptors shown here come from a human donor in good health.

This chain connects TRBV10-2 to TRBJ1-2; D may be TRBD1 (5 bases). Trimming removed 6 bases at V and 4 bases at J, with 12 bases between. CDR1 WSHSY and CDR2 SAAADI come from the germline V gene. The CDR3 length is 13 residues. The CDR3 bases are TGCGCCAGCAGACTGGGACGGGGCTATGGCTACACCTTC. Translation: CASRLGRGYGYTF.

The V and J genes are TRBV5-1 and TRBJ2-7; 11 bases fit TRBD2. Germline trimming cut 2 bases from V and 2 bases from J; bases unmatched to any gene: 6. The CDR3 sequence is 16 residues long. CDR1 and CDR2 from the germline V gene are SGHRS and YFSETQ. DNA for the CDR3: TGCGCCAGCAGCTTTGGGACTAGCGGAGGGGCCTACGAGCAGTACTTC. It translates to CASSFGTSGGAYEQYF.

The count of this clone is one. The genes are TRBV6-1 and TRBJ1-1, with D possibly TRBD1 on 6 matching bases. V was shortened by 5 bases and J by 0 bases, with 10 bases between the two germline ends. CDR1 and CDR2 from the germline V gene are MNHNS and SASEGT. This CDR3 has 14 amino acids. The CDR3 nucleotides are TGTGCCAGCAGTAAACAGGGTATGAACACTGAAGCTTTCTTT. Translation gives CASSKQGMNTEAFF.

CDR3 sequence (DNA): TGTGCCAGCAGATCCCTCACCGTGGGCAGCTCCACTGAAGCTTTCTTT. This gives the protein CASRSLTVGSSTEAFF. The chain uses TRBV27 and TRBJ1-1; no clear D gene. Germline CDR1 reads MNHEY; CDR2 reads SMNVEV (reference sequence). The CDR3 covers 16 residues. V was trimmed by 6 bases and J by 4 bases, leaving 21 bases between them.

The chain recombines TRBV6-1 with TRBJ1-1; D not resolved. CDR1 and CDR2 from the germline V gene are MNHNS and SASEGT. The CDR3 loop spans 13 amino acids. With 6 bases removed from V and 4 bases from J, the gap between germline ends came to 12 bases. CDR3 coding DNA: TGTGCCAGCAGAGTTCAGCGCGGCACTGAAGCTTTCTTT. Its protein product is CASRVQRGTEAFF.

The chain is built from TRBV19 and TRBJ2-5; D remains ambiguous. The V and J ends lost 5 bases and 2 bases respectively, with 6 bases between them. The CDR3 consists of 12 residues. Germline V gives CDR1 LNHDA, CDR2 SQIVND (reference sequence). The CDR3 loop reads CASSRLQETQYF. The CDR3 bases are TGTGCCAGTAGTCGCTTACAAGAGACCCAGTACTTC.

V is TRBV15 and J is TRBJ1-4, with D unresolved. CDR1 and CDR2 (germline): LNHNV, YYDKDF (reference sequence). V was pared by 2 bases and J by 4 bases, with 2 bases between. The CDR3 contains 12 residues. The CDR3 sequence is CATSRSNEKLFF. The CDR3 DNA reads TGTGCCACCAGCAGAAGTAATGAAAAACTGTTTTTT.

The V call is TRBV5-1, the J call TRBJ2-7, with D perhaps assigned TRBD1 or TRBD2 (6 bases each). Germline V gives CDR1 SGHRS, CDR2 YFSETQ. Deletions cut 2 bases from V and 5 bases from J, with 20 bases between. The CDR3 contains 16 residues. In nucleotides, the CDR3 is TGCGCCAGCAGCTTTATTCGGGGGCAGGGGCGCAACGAGCAGTACTTC. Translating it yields CASSFIRGQGRNEQYF.

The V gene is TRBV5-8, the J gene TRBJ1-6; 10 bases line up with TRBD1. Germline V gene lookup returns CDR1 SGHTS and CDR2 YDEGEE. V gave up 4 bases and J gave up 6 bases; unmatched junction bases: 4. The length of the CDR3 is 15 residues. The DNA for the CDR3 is TGTGCCAGCAGCCCTGGGACAGGGGTTAATTCACCCCTCCACTTT. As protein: CASSPGTGVNSPLHF.

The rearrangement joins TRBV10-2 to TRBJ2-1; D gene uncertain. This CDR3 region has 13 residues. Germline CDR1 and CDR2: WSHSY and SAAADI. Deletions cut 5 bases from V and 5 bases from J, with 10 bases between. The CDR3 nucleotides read TGCGCCAGCAGTACCGGTCCGAACAATGAGCAGTTCTTC. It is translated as CASSTGPNNEQFF.

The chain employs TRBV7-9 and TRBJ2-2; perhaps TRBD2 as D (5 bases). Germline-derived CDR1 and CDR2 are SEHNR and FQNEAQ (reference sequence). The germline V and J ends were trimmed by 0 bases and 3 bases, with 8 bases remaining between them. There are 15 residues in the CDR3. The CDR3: CASSLALVDTGELFF. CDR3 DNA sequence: TGTGCCAGCAGCTTAGCACTAGTAGACACCGGGGAGCTGTTTTTT.

CDR3 DNA: TGTGCCAGCAGCTTCCAAACGGGGGACCTCACAGATACGCAGTATTTT. Translated: CASSFQTGDLTDTQYF. The chain has TRBV5-4 and TRBJ2-3, with a weak D call TRBD2 (6 bases). There are 16 residues in the CDR3. Trimming took off 2 bases at V and 2 bases at J, with 15 bases between the two ends. Germline CDR1 is SGHNT and CDR2 is YYREEE (reference sequence). The variable domain in full, completed from reference TRBV5-4 and TRBJ2-3, reads ETGVTQSPTHLIKTRGQQVTLRCSSQSGHNTVSWYQQALGQGPQFIFQYYREEENGRGNFPPRFSGLQFPNYSSELNVNALELDDSALYLCASSFQTGDLTDTQYFGPGTRLTVL.

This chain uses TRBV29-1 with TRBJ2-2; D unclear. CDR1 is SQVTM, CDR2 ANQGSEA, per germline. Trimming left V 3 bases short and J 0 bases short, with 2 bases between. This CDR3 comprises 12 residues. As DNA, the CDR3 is TGCAGCGTTGACACGAACACCGGGGAGCTGTTTTTT. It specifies CSVDTNTGELFF.

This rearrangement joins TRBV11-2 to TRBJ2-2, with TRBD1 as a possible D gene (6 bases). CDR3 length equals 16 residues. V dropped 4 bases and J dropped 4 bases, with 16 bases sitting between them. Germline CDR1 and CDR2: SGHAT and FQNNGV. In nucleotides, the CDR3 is TGTGCCAGCAGCTCTCTAGGGGGAGTGGGCACCGGGGAGCTGTTTTTT. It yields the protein CASSSLGGVGTGELFF.

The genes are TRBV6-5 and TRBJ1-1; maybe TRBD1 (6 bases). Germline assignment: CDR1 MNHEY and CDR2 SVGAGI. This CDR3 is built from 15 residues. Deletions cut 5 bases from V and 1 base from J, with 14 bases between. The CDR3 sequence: CASSNNPTGNTEAFF. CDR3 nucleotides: TGTGCCAGCAGTAACAACCCGACAGGGAACACTGAAGCTTTCTTT.

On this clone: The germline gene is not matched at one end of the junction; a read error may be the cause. CDR3: CASSCPRGLESPWGYTF. The CDR3 nucleotides read TGTGCTAGCAGCTGTCCCAGGGGGCTCGAATCTCCGTGGGGCTACACCTTC. The V gene is TRBV7-7, the J gene TRBJ1-2; 8 nucleotides line up with TRBD1. The CDR3 consists of 17 residues. The germline V gene encodes CDR1 SSHAT and CDR2 FNYEAQ (reference sequence).

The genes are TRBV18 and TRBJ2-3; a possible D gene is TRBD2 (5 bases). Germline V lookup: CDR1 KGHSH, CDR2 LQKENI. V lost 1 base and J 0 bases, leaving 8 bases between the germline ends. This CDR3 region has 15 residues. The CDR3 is CASSPLSGSTDTQYF. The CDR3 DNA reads TGTGCCAGCTCACCACTCAGCGGAAGCACAGATACGCAGTATTTT.

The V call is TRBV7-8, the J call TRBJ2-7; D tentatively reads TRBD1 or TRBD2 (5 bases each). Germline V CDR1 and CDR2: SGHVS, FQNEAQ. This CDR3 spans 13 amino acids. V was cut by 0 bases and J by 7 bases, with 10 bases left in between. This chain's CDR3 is CASSLADWGEQYF. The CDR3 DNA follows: TGTGCCAGCAGCTTAGCAGACTGGGGGGAGCAGTACTTC.

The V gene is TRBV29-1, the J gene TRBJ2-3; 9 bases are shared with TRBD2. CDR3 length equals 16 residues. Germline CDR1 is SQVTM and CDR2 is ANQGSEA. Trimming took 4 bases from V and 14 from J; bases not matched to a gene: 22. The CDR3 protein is CSVGSGLLRTSGRTYF. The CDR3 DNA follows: TGCAGCGTTGGATCCGGGCTTCTAAGGACGAGCGGGAGGACGTATTTT.